The clone carrying this T cell receptor (beta chain) was seen only a few times. Its target is unknown. Generated by immunoSEQ multiplex PCR, the TCRdb table keeps only in-frame clones and is missing some. The sample shows fewer than 150,000 clones, 93% of them seen only once. The data were taken from a study of T cell responses to AZD1222 COVID-19 vaccine. Study conclusions and caveats: Donors, mostly white British, included more females; clonal diversity was possibly underestimated.

Germline values: CDR1 LNHDA, CDR2 SQIVND (reference sequence). Trimming took off 3 bases at V and 0 bases at J, with 6 bases between the two ends. There are 14 residues in the CDR3. The gene calls are TRBV19 and TRBJ1-3; D is ambiguous. The sequencing used peripheral blood, collected on day 0 of AZD1222 vaccination. The sequence derives from an adult in good health. This CDR3 reads CASSIRNSGNTIYF. DNA of the CDR3: TGTGCCAGTAGTATCCGTAACTCTGGAAACACCATATATTTT.